Described below is a single TCR beta chain sequence and its context. These data belong to a study of T cells in Graves' hyperthyroidism and ophthalmopathy. RNA transcripts yielded amplified TCR beta CDR3 regions. The primer set for the first-round RT-PCR of the TCR CDR3 was HTBI. One entry per CDR3 protein, called by TCRdb with MiXCR from the multiplex PCR reads. The profile shows around 800,000 distinct CDR3 sequences, 35% to 40% of them singletons. The CDR3 sequence is 14 residues long. Between the trimmed V and J ends, which lost 5 bases and 2 bases, there was a span of 13 bases. CDR1 is MNHEY, CDR2 SVGAGI, per germline. Source material for PBMCs was over 7.5 ml fresh peripheral blood.

The source is a man younger than 30 with Graves' hyperthyroidism. Sample: blood. This chain uses TRBV6-5 with TRBJ2-7, with D perhaps being TRBD1 or TRBD2 (6 bases each). CDR3 DNA sequence: TGTGCCAGCAGTCCCCCGGGGGCGACCTACGAGCAGTACTTC. Amino acid sequence: CASSPPGATYEQYF.